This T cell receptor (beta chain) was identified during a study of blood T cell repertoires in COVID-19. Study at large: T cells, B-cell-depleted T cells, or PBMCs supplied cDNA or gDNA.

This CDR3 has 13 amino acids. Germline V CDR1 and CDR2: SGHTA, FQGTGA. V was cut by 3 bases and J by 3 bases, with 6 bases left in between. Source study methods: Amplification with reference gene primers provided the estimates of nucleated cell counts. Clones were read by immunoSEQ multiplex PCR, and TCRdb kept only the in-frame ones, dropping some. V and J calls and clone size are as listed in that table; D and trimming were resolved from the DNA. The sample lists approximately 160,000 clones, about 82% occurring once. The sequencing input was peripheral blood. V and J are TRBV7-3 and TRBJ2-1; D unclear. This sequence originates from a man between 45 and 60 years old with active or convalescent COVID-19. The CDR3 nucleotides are TGTGCCAGCAGCTTCAACAGCTACAATGAGCAGTTCTTC. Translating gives CASSFNSYNEQFF.